Following are 23 T cell receptor beta chains from one sample sequenced in a study of cytomegalovirus exposure and HLA in healthy donors. A multiplex PCR was run with 60 Vbeta primers and 13 Jbeta primers. TCRdb's table, derived via immunoSEQ multiplex PCR, lists solely in-frame clones and lacks some. Among approximately 140,000 clones listed, 81% were seen once. Sequenced sample: PBMCs. The source of these receptors is a man aged 18 to 35 in good health and CMV-seronegative.

The chain links TRBV6-1 to TRBJ1-2, with D perhaps TRBD1 (5 bases). Germline CDR1 MNHNS, CDR2 SASEGT. Trimming removed 2 bases at V and 5 bases at J, with 15 bases between. The CDR3 consists of 15 residues. In DNA, the CDR3 is TGTGCCAGCAGTGAAAGTCGTAAGGGGCAGTATGGCTACACCTTC. It codes for CASSESRKGQYGYTF.

This chain connects TRBV4-1 to TRBJ2-3, with D possibly matching TRBD2 (5 bases). Germline V lookup: CDR1 MGHRA, CDR2 YSYEKL. The germline V and J ends were trimmed by 1 base and 4 bases, with 18 bases remaining between them. The CDR3 consists of 17 residues. The CDR3 DNA reads as TGCGCCAGCAGCCAAGGCGGAGGACTGGATCGGGCAGATACGCAGTATTTT. Protein product: CASSQGGGLDRADTQYF.

J is TRBJ2-7 and V is TRBV18, with D uncertain. The CDR3 length is 15 residues. The germline V gene has CDR1 KGHSH and CDR2 LQKENI. V lost 2 bases and J lost 0, with 11 bases in between. CDR3 coding DNA: TGTGCCAGCTCACCAGAATTGAGGAGCTCCTACGAGCAGTACTTC. Translated: CASSPELRSSYEQYF.

The chain employs TRBV27 and TRBJ2-5; 11 nucleotides line up with TRBD2. The CDR3 is 17 amino acids. Germline V gene sequence: CDR1 MNHEY, CDR2 SMNVEV (reference sequence). V trimming: 5 bases; J trimming: 4 bases; junction bases outside the gene matches: 12. CDR3 sequence reads: CASSPSLAGGLGETQYF. The CDR3 region has the DNA TGTGCCAGCAGTCCAAGCCTAGCGGGGGGCCTTGGAGAGACCCAGTACTTC.

V usage is TRBV5-6 and J usage is TRBJ1-6; 9 nucleotides agree with TRBD1. With 3 bases clipped from V and 9 bases from J, the junction kept 10 bases outside the gene matches. The CDR3 extends over 16 amino acids. Germline V gives CDR1 SGHDT, CDR2 YYEEEE. The CDR3 here is CASSWGDRVALSPLHF. The CDR3 DNA reads TGTGCCAGCAGCTGGGGGGACAGGGTTGCGCTTTCACCCCTCCACTTT.

The chain recombines TRBV7-6 with TRBJ2-3, with D unclear. The CDR3 loop spans 15 amino acids. The germline CDR1 and CDR2 sequences are SGHVS and FNYEAQ. Trimming shortened V by 4 bases and J by 2 bases, and 13 bases separated the two germline ends. This CDR3 is CASSYAVKFTDTQYF. The CDR3, as DNA: TGTGCCAGCAGCTATGCGGTGAAATTCACAGATACGCAGTATTTT.

This sequence joins TRBV10-1 and TRBJ2-1, with 8 nucleotides matching TRBD1. Germline CDR1 is WNHNN and CDR2 is SYGVQD (reference sequence). The CDR3 loop spans 15 amino acids. The J segment lost 5 bases and the V segment lost 4 bases, leaving 7 bases of the junction unmatched. The CDR3 bases are TGCGCCAGCAGTGGGGAGACAGGGGCCCACAATGAGCAGTTCTTC. It translates to CASSGETGAHNEQFF.

This chain uses TRBV7-9 with TRBJ2-7, with 8 bases aligning to TRBD2. The ends lost 5 bases at V and 7 bases at J; junction bases unmatched: 10. The germline V gene has CDR1 SEHNR and CDR2 FQNEAQ (reference sequence). The CDR3 length is 14 residues. DNA of the CDR3: TGTGCCAGCAGCCCCGGGACTCGGGGGGGGGAGCAGTACTTC. Its translation: CASSPGTRGGEQYF.

A note on this clone: One end of the junction is discordant with germline, which a read error may explain. The rearrangement links TRBV7-7 to TRBJ1-6; D not resolved. Germline CDR1 is SSHAT and CDR2 is FNYEAQ (reference sequence). The CDR3 is made up of 16 amino acids. The CDR3 loop reads CASSSLADSYNSPLHF. The DNA of the CDR3 is TGTGCTAGCAGCTCGTTGGCTGACTCCTATAATTCACCCCTCCACTTT. Complete variable domain (other parts from reference TRBV7-7 and TRBJ1-6): GAGVSQSPRYKVTKRGQDVTLRCDPISSHATLYWYQQALGQGPEFLTYFNYEAQPDKSGLPSDRFSAERPEGSISTLTIQRTEQRDSAMYRCASSSLADSYNSPLHFGNGTRLTVT.

This chain uses TRBV5-5 with TRBJ1-1; no definite D call. The CDR3 runs 13 residues. The V end was cut by 0 bases, the J end by 3 bases, with 6 bases between. Germline V lookup: CDR1 SGHKS, CDR2 YYEKEE (reference sequence). For the CDR3, the DNA is TGTGCCAGCAGCTTGGTCGTTGACACTGAAGCTTTCTTT. Translation: CASSLVVDTEAFF.

This clone turned up a few times. J is TRBJ1-1 and V is TRBV6-6; 7 bases agree with TRBD1. V gave up 6 bases and J gave up 3 bases; unmatched junction bases: 4. Germline loops: CDR1 MNHNY, CDR2 SVGAGI (reference sequence). CDR3 size: 13 residues. The CDR3 nucleotides read TGTGCCAGCAGGAGACAGGGCGACACTGAAGCTTTCTTT. Its translation: CASRRQGDTEAFF.

The V gene is TRBV29-1, the J gene TRBJ2-6; TRBD1 agrees at 7 bases. V lost 7 bases and J lost 0; bases outside the gene matches: 6. Germline V gene sequence: CDR1 SQVTM, CDR2 ANQGSEA. The CDR3 length is 15 residues. CDR3 in DNA: TGCAGCGGTAGACAGGGAAGCTCTGGGGCCAACGTCCTGACTTTC. This gives the protein CSGRQGSSGANVLTF.

The rearrangement uses TRBV7-2 and TRBJ2-7, with 13 bases aligning to TRBD2. J gave up 6 bases and V 4 bases, and 12 bases lay outside the gene matches. The CDR3 length is 17 residues. Germline V lookup: CDR1 SGHTA, CDR2 FQGNSA. CDR3 nucleotide sequence: TGTGCCAGCAGCTCACTAGCGGGGGGGCCAACTCGATCCGAGCAGTACTTC. Protein product: CASSSLAGGPTRSEQYF.

This chain uses TRBV7-8 with TRBJ1-4; D not resolved. Looked up from germline, CDR1 is SGHVS and CDR2 is FQNEAQ. Trimming removed 6 bases at V and 3 bases at J, with 17 bases between. This CDR3 is 16 amino acids long. For the CDR3, the DNA is TGTGCCAGCAGACCCCGGGGAGGGCCGCCTAATGAAAAACTGTTTTTT. Protein sequence: CASRPRGGPPNEKLFF. Full variable domain (missing parts from reference TRBV7-8 and TRBJ1-4): GAGVSQSPRYKVAKRGQDVALRCDPISGHVSLFWYQQALGQGPEFLTYFQNEAQLDKSGLPSDRFFAERPEGSVSTLKIQRTQQEDSAVYLCASRPRGGPPNEKLFFGSGTQLSVL.

Regarding this clone: At one end, the junction sequence differs from germline, possibly due to a read error. This chain links TRBV7-2 with TRBJ1-4, with D tentatively TRBD1 (5 bases). The germline V gene encodes CDR1 SGHTA and CDR2 FQGNSA. The CDR3 loop spans 15 amino acids. The CDR3 spells CASSVAVGLNEKLFF. CDR3 sequence (DNA): TGTGCCAGCAGCGTAGCTGTGGGGCTAAATGAAAAACTGTTTTTT.

A few counts support this clone. The gene calls are TRBV9 and TRBJ2-5, with TRBD2 matching over 8 bases. The length of the CDR3 is 15 residues. After removal of 3 bases from V and 5 bases from J, the junction contained 9 bases not matched to a gene. The V gene's germline CDR1 is SGDLS and CDR2 YYNGEE. CDR3 in DNA: TGTGCCAGCAGCGGATTAGCGGGGCCGAGGGAGACCCAGTACTTC. This codes for CASSGLAGPRETQYF.

The chain recombines TRBV4-3 with TRBJ2-7; TRBD1 might be the D (6 bases). The CDR3 runs 18 residues. Germline values: CDR1 LGHNA, CDR2 YSLEER. Deletions cut 3 bases from V and 1 base from J, with 22 bases between. The CDR3 here is CASSQRIRTVQTSYEQYF. CDR3 bases: TGCGCCAGCAGCCAGAGGATTCGGACAGTCCAAACTTCCTACGAGCAGTACTTC.

V gene TRBV4-3 combines with J gene TRBJ2-1, with D hard to call. Per the germline V gene, CDR1 is LGHNA and CDR2 is YSLEER. The CDR3 spans 16 residues. V shed 0 bases and J shed 2 bases, with 11 bases lying between them. The CDR3 nucleotides are TGCGCCAGCAGCCAAGATTTCCATACAACCTACAATGAGCAGTTCTTC. Its protein is CASSQDFHTTYNEQFF.

In its sample, this clone was seen once. This sequence joins TRBV27 and TRBJ2-5; TRBD2 aligns across 9 bases. CDR1 is MNHEY, CDR2 SMNVEV, per germline (reference sequence). The ends lost 5 bases at V and 4 bases at J; junction bases unmatched: 8. CDR3 length: 15 residues. CDR3: CASSVRGGRGETQYF. DNA of the CDR3: TGTGCCAGCAGTGTGCGGGGGGGGCGAGGAGAGACCCAGTACTTC.

The chain has TRBV7-9 and TRBJ2-7; 7 bases match TRBD1. The CDR3 consists of 14 residues. The germline V gene has CDR1 SEHNR and CDR2 FQNEAQ (reference sequence). J gave up 1 base and V 6 bases, and 6 bases lay outside the gene matches. The DNA of the CDR3 is TGTGCCAGCAGGGATCCGGGACAGTCCTACGAGCAGTACTTC. This codes for CASRDPGQSYEQYF.

This rearrangement joins TRBV6-5 to TRBJ1-2, with 7 bases that match TRBD1. Germline loops: CDR1 MNHEY, CDR2 SVGAGI. V lost 6 bases to trimming and J lost 2 bases; unmatched junction nucleotides: 9. The CDR3 extends over 15 amino acids. The CDR3 region has the DNA TGTGCCAGCAGCAGGCTACGAGGGGGCAACTATGGCTACACCTTC. This sequence encodes CASSRLRGGNYGYTF.

This chain connects TRBV18 to TRBJ1-1; 8 bases are shared with TRBD1. The CDR3 sequence is 15 residues long. V lost 3 bases, J lost 5 bases, and 8 bases stayed unmatched. The germline V gene encodes CDR1 KGHSH and CDR2 LQKENI. For the CDR3, the DNA is TGTGCCAGCTCACCGGCCGGACAGGGCTGGACTGAAGCTTTCTTT. Protein sequence: CASSPAGQGWTEAFF.

This chain connects TRBV5-1 to TRBJ1-4; 9 nucleotides match TRBD1. CDR3 length: 15 residues. J gave up 13 bases and V 0 bases, and 10 bases lay outside the gene matches. Germline V gene sequence: CDR1 SGHRS, CDR2 YFSETQ. Written as DNA, the CDR3 is TGCGCCAGCAGCTTGGGCACAGGGGGCTCTTCGGTACTGTTTTTT. It is translated as CASSLGTGGSSVLFF.